These T cell receptor beta chains were read from a single sample in a study of T cell repertoires in cytomegalovirus infection. Using its own MiXCR run on the reads, TCRdb lists one record per CDR3 protein. Of about 490,000 distinct CDR3 sequences listed, more than 25% are singletons. The sequenced sample was PBMCs. The receptors here all came from a human donor in good health (CMV status not recorded). Some clones in this sample may be carry-over from other donors' samples. CDR3s include the opening cysteine and the closing phenylalanine or tryptophan. Clone size is shown for a subset of rows, as once, few, many or a class of expanded clone.

V,J,size,CDR3
TRBV5-4,TRBJ2-1,-,CASSNPLRELYNEQFF
TRBV27,TRBJ2-3,few,CASMSPGQPTDTQYF
TRBV18,TRBJ2-7,-,CASSSDRRTYEQYF
TRBV12-3/TRBV12-4,TRBJ2-3,few,CASSLRPLRAGATDTQYF
TRBV12-3/TRBV12-4,TRBJ1-3,many,CASSSATSGNTIYF
TRBV19,TRBJ2-1,-,CASSLLGLAGFGEQFF
TRBV7-6,TRBJ2-2,many,CASSRQGELNTGELFF
TRBV19,TRBJ2-1,few,CASSIGGPARYDEQFF
TRBV27,TRBJ1-4,-,CASSLQTNEKLFF
TRBV29-1,TRBJ2-7,-,CSAVMRNEQYF
TRBV4-1,TRBJ2-7,once,CASSQEPYYEQYF
TRBV7-9,TRBJ2-2,few,CASSLAGNPPGELFF
TRBV19,TRBJ1-3,-,CASSMTGLRPGNTIYF
TRBV3-1,TRBJ1-5,-,CASSQGIGQGNSNQPQHF
TRBV7-3,TRBJ1-2,many,CASSPTGLNYGYTF
TRBV7-6,TRBJ1-3,once,CTSSLAGPDSGNTIYF
TRBV20-1,TRBJ2-2,few,CSARDKGAANTGELFF
TRBV7-2,TRBJ2-2,-,CASSLAWTGPTNTGELFF
TRBV2,TRBJ2-3,-,CASSEALTVSTDTQYF
TRBV6-5,TRBJ1-3,-,CASSYSFAGGSSGNTIYF
TRBV7-9,TRBJ2-3,many,CASSGDRGSNSTDTQYF
TRBV7-2,TRBJ2-3,few,CASSSLAGMSTQYF
TRBV28,TRBJ2-2,few,CASMQGAGTGELFF
TRBV20-1,TRBJ1-4,-,CSSQGHNEKLFF
TRBV28,TRBJ1-2,-,CASSLIQDYGYTF
TRBV3-1,TRBJ2-1,few,CASSQGGRANREQFF
TRBV7-2,TRBJ1-1,-,CASSPPETPRNTEAFF
TRBV4-1,TRBJ1-1,few,CASSRLSEPDTEAFF
TRBV27,TRBJ2-7,few,CASSYGWGQGGSEQYF
TRBV28,TRBJ1-5,few,CASGAVGRGQPQHF
TRBV15,TRBJ1-2,-,CATSRDWGYGYTF
TRBV25-1,TRBJ2-7,-,CASSESIGGGGNAYEQYF
TRBV3-1,TRBJ2-1,-,CASSRSSGNEQFF
TRBV6-1,TRBJ2-5,few,CASSRLAGDLETQYF
TRBV7-9,TRBJ2-3,-,CASSQPQGFTDTQYF
TRBV28,TRBJ1-4,few,CASSRTGPDEKLFF
TRBV11-3,TRBJ2-5,-,CASSPYTKLGGQETQYF
TRBV23-1,TRBJ2-5,once,CASSQPGQYLTPKETQYF
TRBV12-3/TRBV12-4,TRBJ1-3,many,CASSLRGGTTGNTIYF
TRBV11-2,TRBJ2-3,few,CASSLTSGSVSTDTQYF
TRBV7-6,TRBJ2-2,-,CASTNGGRPVLF
TRBV19,TRBJ2-1,few,CASSSDRGWSTSYNEQFF
TRBV27,TRBJ1-5,few,CASSLRASGQGRQPQHF
TRBV12-3/TRBV12-4,TRBJ2-1,-,CASSVGTASSYNEQFF
TRBV10-3,TRBJ2-1,few,CAISSGTGGYNEQFF
TRBV20-1,TRBJ2-1,-,CSAATGTTYGEQFF
TRBV14,TRBJ1-2,-,CASSPLGENGYTF
TRBV6-1,TRBJ2-5,-,CASGGQQETQYF
TRBV10-3,TRBJ1-3,-,CATRQSSGNTIYF
TRBV7-2,TRBJ2-1,few,CASSWSRAGDNEQFF
TRBV6-6,TRBJ2-1,few,CASITGGTLFSYNEQFF